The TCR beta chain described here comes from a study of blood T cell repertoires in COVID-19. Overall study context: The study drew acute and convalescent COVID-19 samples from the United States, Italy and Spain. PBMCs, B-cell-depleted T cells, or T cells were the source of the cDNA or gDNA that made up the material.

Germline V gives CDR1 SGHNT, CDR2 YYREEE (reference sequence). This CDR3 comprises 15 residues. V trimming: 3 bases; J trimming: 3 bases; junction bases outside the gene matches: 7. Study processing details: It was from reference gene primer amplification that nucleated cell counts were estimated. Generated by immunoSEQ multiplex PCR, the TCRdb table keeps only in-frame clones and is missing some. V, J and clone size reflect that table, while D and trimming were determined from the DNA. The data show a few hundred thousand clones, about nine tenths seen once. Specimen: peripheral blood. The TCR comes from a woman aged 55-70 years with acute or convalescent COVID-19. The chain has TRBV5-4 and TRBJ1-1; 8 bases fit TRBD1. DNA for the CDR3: TGTGCCAGCAGCTCGTACAGGGGGTTAGACACTGAAGCTTTCTTT. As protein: CASSSYRGLDTEAFF.